The entry that follows covers one TCR beta chain sequence. Its antigen is unidentified. The sample comes from a study of chemoradiotherapy in HPV16-positive cancers. Across the whole study: Candidate HPV-specific clones and shared TCR motifs came from a couple of HPV16-positive patients. Study-level results: Functional assays defining HPV-specific T cells used only a couple of HPV16-positive patients. Candidate HPV-specific clones and E7-related TCR motifs grew in tumor during treatment.

Some clones are missing from TCRdb's copy, which holds only in-frame ones; the method was immunoSEQ multiplex PCR. The sample holds several thousand clones; roughly 77% are singletons and the top ten take approximately 6.3%. Repertoires were sampled repeatedly during chemoradiotherapy. The CDR3 contains 15 residues. Trimming took off 6 bases at V and 0 bases at J, with 14 bases between the two ends. Germline assignment: CDR1 SGHVS and CDR2 FQNEAQ. The sequences come from tumor tissue, collected from a patient who underwent chemoradiotherapy. The origin of this receptor is a human donor with HPV-associated anogenital cancer. V usage is TRBV7-8 and J usage is TRBJ1-1; D call uncertain. The CDR3 sequence: CASRAWGAMNTEAFF. For the CDR3, the DNA is TGTGCCAGCAGGGCCTGGGGAGCCATGAACACTGAAGCTTTCTTT.